Each of the 18 T cell receptor beta chains below was sequenced from the same sample in a study of blood T cell repertoires in COVID-19. Sequencing used immunoSEQ multiplex PCR; TCRdb keeps in-frame clones, though not all of them. The repertoire holds about 30,000 clones, with over 80% as singletons. Sequencing used peripheral blood. Receptor source: a human donor with active COVID-19. The donor label of this sample is uncertain.

The chain has TRBV18 and TRBJ1-1, with TRBD1 matching over 9 bases. CDR3 length: 16 amino acids. Germline V gene data show CDR1 as KGHSH and CDR2 as LQKENI. V lost 6 bases and J lost 4; bases outside the gene matches: 12. CDR3 coding DNA: TGTGCCAGCTCTCTTTACACAGGGGGCGCAGGCACTGAAGCTTTCTTT. It yields the protein CASSLYTGGAGTEAFF. The full variable domain, its missing parts supplied by reference TRBV18 and TRBJ1-1, is NAGVMQNPRHLVRRRGQEARLRCSPMKGHSHVYWYRQLPEEGLKFMVYLQKENIIDESGMPKERFSAEFPKEGPSILRIQQVVRGDSAAYFCASSLYTGGAGTEAFFGQGTRLTVV.

The J gene is TRBJ2-3, the V gene TRBV10-3, with D tentatively TRBD2 (6 bases). CDR1 is ENHRY and CDR2 is SYGVKD in the germline V gene. V lost 10 bases to trimming and J lost 0 bases, with 17 bases between them. CDR3 length: 15 residues. CDR3 bases: TGTGCCACCTGGAATAGCGGATTAAGCACAGATACGCAGTATTTT. This sequence encodes CATWNSGLSTDTQYF.

The rearrangement uses TRBV5-1 and TRBJ2-1; 8 bases fit TRBD2. Germline trimming cut 3 bases from V and 0 bases from J; bases unmatched to any gene: 5. The V gene's germline CDR1 is SGHRS and CDR2 YFSETQ. The CDR3 totals 16 residues. The CDR3 region has the DNA TGCGCCAGCAGCTATTCCGGGACTAGCTCCTACAATGAGCAGTTCTTC. Amino acids: CASSYSGTSSYNEQFF.

This rearrangement joins TRBV21-1 to TRBJ2-1; the table's D call of TRBD1 was not tested on the DNA. TRBV21-1 is deemed a pseudogene. There are 16 residues in the CDR3. The CDR3 is CASSRFRTGAYNEQFF. The CDR3 DNA sequence: TGTGCCAGCAGCCGGTTCCGGACAGGGGCATACAATGAGCAGTTCTTC.

The rearrangement uses TRBV7-9 and TRBJ2-1; TRBD2 agrees at 14 bases. V lost 5 bases, J lost 9 bases, and 9 bases stayed unmatched. CDR3 size: 16 residues. Looked up from germline, CDR1 is SEHNR and CDR2 is FQNEAQ (reference sequence). DNA for the CDR3: TGTGCCAGCAGCACGACTAGCGGGGGGGCCGGTAGTGAGCAGTTCTTC. Its protein is CASSTTSGGAGSEQFF.

A single count supports this clone. J is TRBJ1-1 and V is TRBV28; a possible D gene is TRBD1 (5 bases). Germline values: CDR1 MDHEN, CDR2 SYDVKM. CDR3 length equals 14 residues. V was pared by 1 base and J by 1 base, with 7 bases between. This CDR3 reads CASSLLTGNTEAFF. CDR3 bases: TGTGCCAGCAGTTTATTAACAGGGAACACTGAAGCTTTCTTT.

This chain joins TRBV30 and TRBJ1-5; perhaps TRBD1 as D (5 bases). The CDR3 sequence is 16 residues long. Germline CDR1 GTSNPN, CDR2 SVGIG (reference sequence). The germline V and J ends were trimmed by 3 bases and 4 bases, with 19 bases remaining between them. The CDR3 DNA reads as TGTGCCTGGAGCGCCTTCGGGACTGGCGCGAATCAGCCCCAGCATTTT. Translation gives CAWSAFGTGANQPQHF.

This sequence joins TRBV7-2 and TRBJ2-3; tentative D call: TRBD2 (5 bases). This CDR3 region has 16 residues. From germline, CDR1 is SGHTA and CDR2 FQGNSA. Trimming stripped 4 bases from V and 5 bases from J, with 19 bases between. This CDR3 is CASSYGWGLGGDTQYF. The CDR3 DNA reads as TGTGCCAGCAGCTATGGGTGGGGTCTTGGAGGAGATACGCAGTATTTT.

This rearrangement joins TRBV30 to TRBJ1-2; 7 bases agree with TRBD1. This CDR3 is built from 13 residues. The germline V gene encodes CDR1 GTSNPN and CDR2 SVGIG (reference sequence). J gave up 7 bases and V 2 bases, and 7 bases lay outside the gene matches. The CDR3 region is CAWSRQGVGGYTF. As DNA, the CDR3 is TGTGCCTGGAGTCGGCAGGGGGTAGGTGGCTACACCTTC. Based on the CDR3 plus reference TRBV30 and TRBJ1-2, the full variable domain is SQTIHQWPATLVQPVGSPLSLECTVEGTSNPNLYWYRQAAGRGLQLLFYSVGIGQISSEVPQNLSASRPQDRQFILSSKKLLLSDSGFYLCAWSRQGVGGYTFGSGTRLTVV.

The V call is TRBV7-3, the J call TRBJ2-7; TRBD1 matches at 8 bases. There are 15 residues in the CDR3. CDR1 and CDR2 (germline): SGHTA, FQGTGA. The V gene end was trimmed by 2 bases and the J gene end by 3 bases; junction bases not matched to a gene: 6. The CDR3: CASSLRPDRDYEQYF. CDR3 DNA sequence: TGTGCCAGCAGCTTACGGCCGGACAGGGACTACGAGCAGTACTTC.

V and J are TRBV10-3 and TRBJ2-7; possible D gene TRBD2, 5 bases. This CDR3 region has 15 residues. V was shortened by 0 bases and J by 2 bases, with 11 bases between the two germline ends. Germline-derived CDR1 and CDR2 are ENHRY and SYGVKD. This chain's CDR3 is CAISESGGFAYEQYF. In nucleotides, the CDR3 is TGTGCCATCAGTGAGTCGGGCGGGTTCGCCTACGAGCAGTACTTC.

The genes are TRBV27 and TRBJ2-3, with D possibly being TRBD2 (6 bases). Germline V CDR1 and CDR2: MNHEY, SMNVEV (reference sequence). This CDR3 has 13 amino acids. The V end lost 6 bases, the J end lost 1 base, and 8 bases lay between the germline ends. CDR3 sequence: CASRTSGTDTQYF. CDR3 bases: TGTGCCAGCAGGACTAGTGGCACAGATACGCAGTATTTT.

This clone has just one count. As DNA, the CDR3 is TGTGCCAGCAGCGAGACAGGGGGCGAGCAGTACTTC. It yields the protein CASSETGGEQYF. The chain carries TRBV2 and TRBJ2-7; 9 nucleotides match TRBD1. Germline CDR1 and CDR2: SNHLY and FYNNEI. CDR3 length: 12 amino acids. V lost 6 bases, J lost 6 bases, and 3 bases stayed unmatched. Combining the CDR3 with reference TRBV2 and TRBJ2-7 gives the whole variable domain EPEVTQTPSHQVTQMGQEVILRCVPISNHLYFYWYRQILGQKVEFLVSFYNNEISEKSEIFDDQFSVERPDGSNFTLKIRSTKLEDSAMYFCASSETGGEQYFGPGTRLTVT.

This chain uses TRBV7-9 with TRBJ2-7, with no clear D. Germline V gene lookup returns CDR1 SEHNR and CDR2 FQNEAQ (reference sequence). This CDR3 contains 14 residues. The germline V and J ends were trimmed by 0 bases and 6 bases, with 12 bases remaining between them. The CDR3 reads CASSLAQNGGEQYF. The DNA for the CDR3 is TGTGCCAGCAGCTTAGCGCAAAACGGCGGCGAGCAGTACTTC.

This sequence joins TRBV23-1 and TRBJ2-3, with 9 bases lining up with TRBD1. TRBV23-1 is filed as an ORF, its function uncertain. This CDR3 spans 16 amino acids. V shed 2 bases and J 4 bases; nucleotides not matched to a gene: 7. The CDR3: CASSQTGTGRADTQYF. CDR3 DNA sequence: TGCGCCAGCAGTCAAACCGGGACAGGGCGGGCAGATACGCAGTATTTT.

J is TRBJ2-7 and V is TRBV7-9, with TRBD1 matching over 9 bases. Germline V lookup: CDR1 SEHNR, CDR2 FQNEAQ (reference sequence). The CDR3 runs to 14 residues. The ends lost 5 bases at V and 1 base at J; junction bases unmatched: 3. CDR3 protein: CASSAGTGSYEQYF. CDR3 nucleotides: TGTGCCAGCAGCGCCGGGACAGGGTCCTACGAGCAGTACTTC.

The rearrangement links TRBV30 to TRBJ2-7, with no clear D. The CDR3 is 13 residues long. Per germline, CDR1 GTSNPN and CDR2 SVGIG (reference sequence). V dropped 2 bases and J dropped 2 bases, with 10 bases sitting between them. The CDR3 bases are TGTGCCTGGAGTTTTCGGTTTCCCTACGAGCAGTACTTC. The encoded protein is CAWSFRFPYEQYF. Full variable domain (outside the CDR3, taken from reference TRBV30 and TRBJ2-7): SQTIHQWPATLVQPVGSPLSLECTVEGTSNPNLYWYRQAAGRGLQLLFYSVGIGQISSEVPQNLSASRPQDRQFILSSKKLLLSDSGFYLCAWSFRFPYEQYFGPGTRLTVT.

V and J are TRBV6-5 and TRBJ2-1; 11 nucleotides agree with TRBD2. This CDR3 is built from 14 residues. CDR1 is MNHEY, CDR2 SVGAGI, per germline. Trimming removed 3 bases from V and 6 bases from J; junction bases left unmatched: 1. Written as DNA, the CDR3 is TGTGCCAGCAGTTATGGACTAGCGGGCAATGAGCAGTTCTTC. Its protein is CASSYGLAGNEQFF.